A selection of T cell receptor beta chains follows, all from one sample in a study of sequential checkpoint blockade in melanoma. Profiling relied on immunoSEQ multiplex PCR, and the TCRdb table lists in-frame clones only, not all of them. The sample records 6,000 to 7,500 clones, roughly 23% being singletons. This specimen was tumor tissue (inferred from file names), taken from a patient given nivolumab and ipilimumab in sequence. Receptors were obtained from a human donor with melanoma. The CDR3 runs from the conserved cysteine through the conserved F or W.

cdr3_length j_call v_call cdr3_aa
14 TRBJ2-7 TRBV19 CASSKGTESYEQYF
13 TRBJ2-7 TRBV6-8 CASRGQAGYEQYF
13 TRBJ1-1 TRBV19 CASSIVGGTEAFF
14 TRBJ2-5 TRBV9 CASSEQLGEETQYF
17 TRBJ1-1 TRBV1 CASSQVGLGPFNTEAFF
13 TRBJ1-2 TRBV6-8 CASKIISNYGYTF
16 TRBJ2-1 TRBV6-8 CASSPLRTSGDNEQFF
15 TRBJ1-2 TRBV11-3 CASSLVTGGVYGYTF
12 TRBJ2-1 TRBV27 CASSRTGDEQFF
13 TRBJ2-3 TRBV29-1 CSVDIGGADTQYF
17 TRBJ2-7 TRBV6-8 CATPTPQAGKGSYEQYF
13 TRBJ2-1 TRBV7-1 CASSPYSYNEQFF
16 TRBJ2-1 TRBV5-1 CASSLVPGEVYNEQFF
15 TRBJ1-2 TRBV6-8 CASRRTGAFNYGYTF
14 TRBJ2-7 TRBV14 CASSQVGGGYEQYF
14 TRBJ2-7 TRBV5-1 CASSLDGGNYEQYF
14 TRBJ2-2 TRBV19 CASSWIDFTGELFF
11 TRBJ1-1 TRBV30 CAWSVTLEAFF
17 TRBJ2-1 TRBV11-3 CASSFRTSGGLYNEQFF
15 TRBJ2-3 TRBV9 CASSARPSSTDTQYF
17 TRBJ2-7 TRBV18 CASSPIATRASGDEQYF
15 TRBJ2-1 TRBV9 CASSVWLAGGNEQFF
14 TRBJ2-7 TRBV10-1 CASSDRISSYEQYF
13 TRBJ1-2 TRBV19 CASSTPQGYGYTF
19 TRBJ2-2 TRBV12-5 CASGLVPDGTTPNTGELFF
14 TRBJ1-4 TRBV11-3 CASSGRRGVEKLFF
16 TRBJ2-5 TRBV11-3 CASSISRPPWGETQYF
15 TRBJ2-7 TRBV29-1 CSVVWVTTPGDEQYF
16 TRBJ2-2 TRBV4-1 CASSQPYIRQAGELFF
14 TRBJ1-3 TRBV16 CASSQRATWDTIYF
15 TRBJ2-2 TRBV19 CASSLWTSRTGELFF
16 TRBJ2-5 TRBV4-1 CASSQDRNLGRETQYF
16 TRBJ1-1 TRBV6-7 CASRTLQGSMNTEAFF
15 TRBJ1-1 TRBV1 CASSQGRTDTTEAFF
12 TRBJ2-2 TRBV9 CASRENTGELFF
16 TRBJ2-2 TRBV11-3 CASSLVLAANTGELFF
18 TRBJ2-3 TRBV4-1 CASSQGRTSGGYTDTQYF
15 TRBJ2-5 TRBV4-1 CASSQESLPKETQYF
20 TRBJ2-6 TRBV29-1 CSVDTGGYSSTGSGANVLTF
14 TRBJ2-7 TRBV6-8 CASSSRTEFYEQYF
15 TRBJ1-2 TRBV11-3 CASSLASGQSYGYTF
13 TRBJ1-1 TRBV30 CAWSRVGGGEAFF
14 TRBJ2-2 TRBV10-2 CASRPASGTGELFF
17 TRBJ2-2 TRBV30 CAWSDPPGLRWTGELFF
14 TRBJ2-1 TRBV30 CAWSVLHFYNEQFF